This entry features one T cell receptor (beta chain) sequence. Its cognate antigen is unknown. The sample is drawn from a study of T cell repertoires in cytomegalovirus infection. Study information: CMV infection plus the matching HLA type was flagged by public TCR beta signatures. Study results and caveats: The response measured ex vivo was dominated by TCR beta clonotypes (HLA-C-restricted and CMV-specific). Cumulative frequency (of public TCR beta family members) identified carriers of CMV plus the relevant HLA.

The CDR3 is 14 residues long. The germline gives CDR1 SGHTA, CDR2 FQGNSA. Trimming removed 5 bases at V and 3 bases at J, with 14 bases between. TCRdb reprocessed the reads via MiXCR and lists one record per CDR3 protein. The table shows some 500,000 distinct CDR3 sequences, with about 33% occurring only once. Source: cultured PBMCs, taken from culture after CMV antigen stimulation. The sequence derives from a human donor in good health (CMV status not recorded). Some clones in this sample may be carry-over from other donors' samples. The genes are TRBV7-2 and TRBJ2-7; D is uncertain. The CDR3 nucleotides read TGTGCCAGCAGCCAGCTAGTGGGTCGCTACGAGCAGTACTTC. This translates into CASSQLVGRYEQYF.